The present entry profiles one TCR beta chain with its context. Its antigen remains unknown. The data were obtained in a study of cytomegalovirus exposure and HLA in healthy donors. V was clipped by 5 bases and J by 0 bases, with 8 bases between them. CDR3 length: 14 amino acids. Germline loops: CDR1 SGHRS, CDR2 YFSETQ. Healthy individuals who donated bone marrow served as the donors. Broader study findings: Trimming of TCR beta V- and J-genes showed a link, identified in a later analysis, to a missense DCLRE1C variant. A prior analysis recorded that most TCR beta V segments were productive about 87% or about 30% of the time. Other equally common chains were less clonally expanded than HLA-associated TCR beta chains, a later analysis showed.

Both 60 Vbeta primers and 13 Jbeta primers went into the PCR. The table came from immunoSEQ multiplex PCR; TCRdb's copy has only in-frame clones and leaves some out. The sample shows about 89,000 clones, about 85% of them seen only once. The chain links TRBV5-1 to TRBJ1-4; TRBD1 might be the D (5 bases). The sequenced sample consisted of PBMCs. The clonotype was recovered from a man in his forties or fifties in good health and CMV-seropositive. The CDR3 loop reads CASRGQPTNEKLFF. In DNA, the CDR3 is TGCGCCAGCAGGGGGCAACCAACTAATGAAAAACTGTTTTTT.